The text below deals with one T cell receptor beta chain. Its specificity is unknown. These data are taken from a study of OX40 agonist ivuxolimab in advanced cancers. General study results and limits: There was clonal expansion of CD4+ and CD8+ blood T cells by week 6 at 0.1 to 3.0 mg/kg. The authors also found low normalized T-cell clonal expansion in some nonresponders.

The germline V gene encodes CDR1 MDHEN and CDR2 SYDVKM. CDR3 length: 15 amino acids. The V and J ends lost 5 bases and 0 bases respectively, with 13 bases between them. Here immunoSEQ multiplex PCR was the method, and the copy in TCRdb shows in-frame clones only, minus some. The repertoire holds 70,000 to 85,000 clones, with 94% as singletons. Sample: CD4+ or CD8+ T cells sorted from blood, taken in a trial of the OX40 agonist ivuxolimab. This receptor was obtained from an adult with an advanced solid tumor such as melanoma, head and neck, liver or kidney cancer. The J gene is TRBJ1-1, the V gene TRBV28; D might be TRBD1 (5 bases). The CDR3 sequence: CASSPLTEMNTEAFF. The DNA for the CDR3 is TGTGCCAGCAGTCCACTGACAGAGATGAACACTGAAGCTTTCTTT.